One T cell receptor beta chain is described in this entry. The CDR3 spans 12 residues. Deletions cut 6 bases from V and 3 bases from J, with 8 bases between. Germline V gene data show CDR1 as MGHDK and CDR2 as SYGVNS. This sample is part of a study of blood T cell repertoires in COVID-19. About the research overall: Samples came from the United States, Italy and Spain, spanning acute and convalescent COVID-19.

In the authors' workflow: Estimates of nucleated cell counts were drawn from the amplification of reference gene primers. Here immunoSEQ multiplex PCR was the method, and the copy in TCRdb shows in-frame clones only, minus some. V and J calls and clone size are those listed in that table; D and trimming were worked out from the DNA. The sample consists of tens of thousands of clones, roughly 88% of them appearing once. The source material was peripheral blood. The chain joins TRBV25-1 to TRBJ1-2, with D possibly matching TRBD1 (6 bases). The TCR originated in a human donor in a cohort sampled during active COVID-19. CDR3 DNA: TGTGCCAGCAGCAGGGGCGACTATGGCTACACCTTC. Its translation: CASSRGDYGYTF.